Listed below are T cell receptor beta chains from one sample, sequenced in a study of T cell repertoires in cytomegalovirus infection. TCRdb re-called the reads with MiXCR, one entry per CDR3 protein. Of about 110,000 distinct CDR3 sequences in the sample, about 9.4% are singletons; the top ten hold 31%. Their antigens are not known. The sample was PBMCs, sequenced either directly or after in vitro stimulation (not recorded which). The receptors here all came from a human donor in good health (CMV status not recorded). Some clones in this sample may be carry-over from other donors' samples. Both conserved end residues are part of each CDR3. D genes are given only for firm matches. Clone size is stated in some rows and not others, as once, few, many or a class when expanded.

CDR3 protein: CASSLDNNNGANVLTF
CDR3 DNA: TGTGCCAGCAGCTTGGATAACAATAATGGGGCCAACGTCCTGACTTTC
V gene: TRBV5-4
D gene: -
clone size: -
J gene: TRBJ2-6

CDR3 protein: CASSGSREANEQFF
CDR3 DNA: TGCGCCAGCTCTGGTAGTAGGGAGGCCAATGAGCAGTTCTTC
V gene: TRBV4-1
D gene: -
clone size: few
J gene: TRBJ2-1

CDR3 protein: CASRKSGPLYEQYF
CDR3 DNA: TGTGCCAGCAGAAAAAGCGGGCCCCTCTACGAGCAGTACTTC
V gene: TRBV12-3/TRBV12-4
D gene: -
clone size: few
J gene: TRBJ2-7

CDR3 protein: CSVERQGNTEAFF
CDR3 DNA: TGCAGCGTTGAGCGACAGGGGAACACTGAAGCTTTCTTT
V gene: TRBV29-1
D gene: TRBD1
clone size: many
J gene: TRBJ1-1

CDR3 protein: CASSIRQGGPTINYGYTF
CDR3 DNA: TGTGCCAGTAGTATAAGACAGGGAGGCCCCACCATCAACTATGGCTACACCTTC
V gene: TRBV19
D gene: TRBD1
clone size: many
J gene: TRBJ1-2

CDR3 protein: CSAGLAGGETQYF
CDR3 DNA: TGCAGTGCAGGACTAGCGGGAGGAGAGACCCAGTACTTC
V gene: TRBV20-1
D gene: TRBD2
clone size: -
J gene: TRBJ2-5

CDR3 protein: CASSRGAGSYEQYF
CDR3 DNA: TGCGCCAGCAGCCGCGGGGCAGGCTCCTACGAGCAGTACTTC
V gene: TRBV5-1
D gene: -
clone size: -
J gene: TRBJ2-7

CDR3 protein: CASRPGTGGTEAFF
CDR3 DNA: TGTGCCAGCAGACCCGGGACAGGGGGCACTGAAGCTTTCTTT
V gene: TRBV6-1
D gene: TRBD1
clone size: -
J gene: TRBJ1-1

CDR3 protein: CASSGLAGAPETQYF
CDR3 DNA: TGTGCCAGCAGCGGACTAGCGGGAGCCCCAGAGACCCAGTACTTC
V gene: TRBV6-5
D gene: TRBD2
clone size: many
J gene: TRBJ2-5

CDR3 protein: CASSWSGTPDTQYF
CDR3 DNA: TGTGCCAGCAGTTGGAGCGGTACCCCCGATACGCAGTATTTT
V gene: TRBV12-3/TRBV12-4
D gene: -
clone size: many
J gene: TRBJ2-3

CDR3 protein: CASSLEGAYEQYF
CDR3 DNA: TGTGCCAGCAGCTTAGAAGGTGCGTACGAGCAGTACTTC
V gene: TRBV7-6
D gene: -
clone size: many
J gene: TRBJ2-7

CDR3 protein: CASSGAIATNEKLFF
CDR3 DNA: TGTGCCAGCAGTGGGGCCATTGCAACTAATGAAAAACTGTTTTTT
V gene: TRBV2
D gene: -
clone size: -
J gene: TRBJ1-4

CDR3 protein: CAGGNNYGYTF
CDR3 DNA: TGTGCCGGTGGGAATAACTATGGCTACACCTTC
V gene: TRBV7-9
D gene: -
clone size: many
J gene: TRBJ1-2

CDR3 protein: CASSLLWGRSTDTQYF
CDR3 DNA: TGTGCCAGCAGTTTATTATGGGGGAGAAGCACAGATACGCAGTATTTT
V gene: TRBV28
D gene: -
clone size: -
J gene: TRBJ2-3

CDR3 protein: CASSWTEAFF
CDR3 DNA: TGTGCCAGCAGCTGGACTGAAGCTTTCTTT
V gene: TRBV7-2
D gene: -
clone size: many
J gene: TRBJ1-1

CDR3 protein: CASSSLPGLYNEQFF
CDR3 DNA: TGCGCCAGCAGCTCTTTACCGGGATTATACAATGAGCAGTTCTTC
V gene: TRBV5-1
D gene: -
clone size: few
J gene: TRBJ2-1

CDR3 protein: CASSLVPGPQHF
CDR3 DNA: TGTGCCAGCAGCTTAGTGCCTGGTCCCCAGCATTTT
V gene: TRBV7-9
D gene: -
clone size: few
J gene: TRBJ1-5

CDR3 protein: CASSRSKQGLYGYTF
CDR3 DNA: TGTGCCAGCAGCAGGAGCAAACAGGGGCTTTATGGCTACACCTTC
V gene: TRBV6-5
D gene: TRBD1
clone size: few
J gene: TRBJ1-2

CDR3 protein: CASSLRGRSSYNEQFF
CDR3 DNA: TGTGCCAGCAGCTTAAGGGGTCGGAGCTCCTACAATGAGCAGTTCTTC
V gene: TRBV11-2
D gene: -
clone size: few
J gene: TRBJ2-1

CDR3 protein: CASSPYPIGDQPQHF
CDR3 DNA: TGTGCCAGCAGCCCTTACCCCATCGGGGATCAGCCCCAGCATTTT
V gene: TRBV7-2
D gene: -
clone size: many
J gene: TRBJ1-5

CDR3 protein: CASSLRRRNEKLFF
CDR3 DNA: TGTGCCAGCAGCTTACGGCGGCGCAATGAAAAACTGTTTTTT
V gene: TRBV7-8
D gene: -
clone size: -
J gene: TRBJ1-4

CDR3 protein: CATGTANYGYTF
CDR3 DNA: TGTGCCACGGGGACGGCTAACTATGGCTACACCTTC
V gene: TRBV6-2/TRBV6-3
D gene: -
clone size: -
J gene: TRBJ1-2

CDR3 protein: CASTSSFEQYF
CDR3 DNA: TGTGCCAGCACCTCCTCGTTCGAGCAGTACTTC
V gene: TRBV6-2/TRBV6-3
D gene: -
clone size: few
J gene: TRBJ2-7

CDR3 protein: CASSFGGGTNTGELFF
CDR3 DNA: TGTGCCAGCAGTTTTGGTGGGGGGACAAACACCGGGGAGCTGTTTTTT
V gene: TRBV12-3/TRBV12-4
D gene: -
clone size: -
J gene: TRBJ2-2

CDR3 protein: CSARDHLHWDYGYTF
CDR3 DNA: TGCAGTGCGAGGGACCACCTTCACTGGGACTATGGCTACACCTTC
V gene: TRBV20-1
D gene: -
clone size: -
J gene: TRBJ1-2

CDR3 protein: CASRTDLRGGELFF
CDR3 DNA: TGTGCCAGCAGAACGGACCTTCGGGGCGGGGAGCTGTTTTTT
V gene: TRBV5-4
D gene: -
clone size: -
J gene: TRBJ2-2

CDR3 protein: CASSQGSNNSPLHF
CDR3 DNA: TGTGCCAGCAGCCAAGGGTCCAATAATTCACCCCTCCACTTT
V gene: TRBV7-2
D gene: -
clone size: many
J gene: TRBJ1-6

CDR3 protein: CASSEGLAVTYEQYF
CDR3 DNA: TGTGCCAGCAGTGAAGGACTAGCGGTAACCTACGAGCAGTACTTC
V gene: TRBV28
D gene: TRBD2
clone size: many
J gene: TRBJ2-7

CDR3 protein: CASSRDSQMGTSGPRGEQYF
CDR3 DNA: TGTGCCAGCTCACGGGACAGTCAGATGGGGACTAGCGGGCCGAGAGGGGAGCAGTACTTC
V gene: TRBV18
D gene: TRBD2
clone size: -
J gene: TRBJ2-7

CDR3 protein: CASSLGSQGMNTEAFF
CDR3 DNA: TGTGCCAGCAGCTTAGGAAGTCAGGGCATGAACACTGAAGCTTTCTTT
V gene: TRBV7-2
D gene: -
clone size: many
J gene: TRBJ1-1

CDR3 protein: CASSYPSGTGNNQPQHF
CDR3 DNA: TGTGCCAGCAGTTACCCATCCGGGACAGGGAACAATCAGCCCCAGCATTTT
V gene: TRBV6-2/TRBV6-3
D gene: TRBD1
clone size: many
J gene: TRBJ1-5

CDR3 protein: CSARGTYEQYF
CDR3 DNA: TGCAGCGCTAGGGGCACCTACGAGCAGTACTTC
V gene: TRBV29-1
D gene: -
clone size: -
J gene: TRBJ2-7

CDR3 protein: CASSLGGTVLGYTF
CDR3 DNA: TGTGCCAGCAGCTTAGGTGGGACAGTACTTGGCTACACCTTC
V gene: TRBV7-2
D gene: TRBD1
clone size: many
J gene: TRBJ1-2

CDR3 protein: CASSLMAGQIYQPQHF
CDR3 DNA: TGTGCCAGCAGCCTTATGGCAGGACAGATCTATCAGCCCCAGCATTTT
V gene: TRBV5-6
D gene: -
clone size: many
J gene: TRBJ1-5

CDR3 protein: CASSTGAGLTYNEQFF
CDR3 DNA: TGCGCCAGCAGCACAGGGGCGGGACTCACTTACAATGAGCAGTTCTTC
V gene: TRBV4-1
D gene: -
clone size: few
J gene: TRBJ2-1

CDR3 protein: CASSLATLDTQYF
CDR3 DNA: TGTGCCAGCAGCTTAGCAACTCTGGATACGCAGTATTTT
V gene: TRBV7-2
D gene: -
clone size: many
J gene: TRBJ2-3

CDR3 protein: CASQVYPQGGRGEQYF
CDR3 DNA: TGTGCCAGCCAAGTTTACCCTCAGGGAGGCAGAGGCGAGCAGTACTTC
V gene: TRBV12-3/TRBV12-4
D gene: -
clone size: many
J gene: TRBJ2-7

CDR3 protein: CASSSAGSAETQYF
CDR3 DNA: TGTGCCAGCAGTTCCGCAGGGTCTGCGGAGACCCAGTACTTC
V gene: TRBV12-3/TRBV12-4
D gene: -
clone size: many
J gene: TRBJ2-5

CDR3 protein: CAISEQTGTNTEAFF
CDR3 DNA: TGTGCCATCAGTGAACAGACAGGGACGAACACTGAAGCTTTCTTT
V gene: TRBV10-3
D gene: TRBD1
clone size: many
J gene: TRBJ1-1

CDR3 protein: CAISELAEGTEAFF
CDR3 DNA: TGTGCCATCAGTGAGCTGGCAGAGGGAACTGAAGCTTTCTTT
V gene: TRBV10-3
D gene: -
clone size: few
J gene: TRBJ1-1

CDR3 protein: CASSQDDRAGGYTF
CDR3 DNA: TGCGCCAGCAGCCAAGATGACAGGGCTGGTGGCTACACCTTC
V gene: TRBV4-3
D gene: TRBD1
clone size: many
J gene: TRBJ1-2

CDR3 protein: CASSSTGTSGKNEQFF
CDR3 DNA: TGTGCCAGCAGCTCGACCGGGACTAGCGGGAAAAATGAGCAGTTCTTC
V gene: TRBV7-3
D gene: TRBD2
clone size: many
J gene: TRBJ2-1

CDR3 protein: CASRPRTWDRGQETQYF
CDR3 DNA: TGTGCCAGCAGACCCCGGACCTGGGACAGGGGGCAAGAGACCCAGTACTTC
V gene: TRBV28
D gene: TRBD1
clone size: -
J gene: TRBJ2-5

CDR3 protein: CASSPTSSNEQFF
CDR3 DNA: TGTGCCAGCAGCCCGACTAGTTCCAATGAGCAGTTCTTC
V gene: TRBV5-6
D gene: -
clone size: few
J gene: TRBJ2-1

CDR3 protein: CASSPGTGAYGYTF
CDR3 DNA: TGTGCCAGCAGCCCCGGGACAGGGGCCTATGGCTACACCTTC
V gene: TRBV7-2
D gene: TRBD1
clone size: many
J gene: TRBJ1-2